This T cell receptor beta chain is from a study of T cells in Graves' hyperthyroidism and ophthalmopathy. The CDR3 sequence is 14 residues long. V lost 3 bases, J lost 6 bases, and 14 bases lay in between. CDR1 is ENHRY, CDR2 SYGVKD, per germline. The sample holds many counts of this clonotype. Using RNA transcripts as the source, TCR beta CDR3 regions were amplified. TCR CDR3 underwent first-round RT-PCR with the HTBI primer set. TCRdb recomputed calls from the multiplex PCR reads with MiXCR, one row per CDR3 protein. This sample has 300,000 to 400,000 distinct CDR3 sequences, with around 20% found just once.

The clonotype comes from a man aged 18-30 years with Graves' ophthalmopathy. The chain carries TRBV10-3 and TRBJ1-1; no clear D gene. The sequenced material came from blood. The CDR3 spells CAISDPGLSAEAFF. The CDR3 DNA is TGTGCCATCAGTGACCCGGGCCTGTCCGCTGAAGCTTTCTTT.